This section outlines one TCR beta chain sequence together with its context. Its antigen remains unidentified. The record originates from a study of cytotoxic CD8 clonotypes in ibrutinib-treated CLL. The method was immunoSEQ multiplex PCR; TCRdb's version includes in-frame clones alone and lacks a portion of them. Seen here are around 91,000 clones, 86% observed once, and the top ten hold about 5.8%. General study points: Progressing patients had sampling times that differed from those of sustained-remission patients. There were few public clonotypes, and on treatment they contracted or stayed stable.

This receptor was identified in a human donor with chronic lymphocytic leukemia. The starting material was PBMCs, obtained before ibrutinib treatment.

For the CDR3, the DNA is TGCGCCAGCAGCCAAGCAGGGACTGGTGGCTACACCATATATTTT. Protein sequence: CASSQAGTGGYTIYF. This chain uses TRBV4-3 with TRBJ1-3; tentatively, D is TRBD1 (5 bases). The length of the CDR3 is 15 residues. The germline gives CDR1 LGHNA, CDR2 YSLEER. Trimming removed 1 base at V and 8 bases at J, with 15 bases between.